This entry lists 20 T cell receptor beta chains sequenced from one sample in a study of CD8 T cells in ankylosing spondylitis. TCRdb re-called the 5' RACE reads through MiXCR, storing one row per CDR3 protein. Among a few hundred thousand distinct CDR3 sequences listed, 9.5% to 12% were seen once. The sequenced sample consisted of blood, either unsorted or a sorted T cell fraction (not recorded which). The receptors shown here come from a male donor with ankylosing spondylitis or in good health (not recorded which).

This clonotype was seen many times. The chain carries TRBV20-1 and TRBJ2-1, with a weak D call TRBD2 (7 bases). The V end was cut by 1 base, the J end by 5 bases, with 21 bases between. CDR1 DFQATT and CDR2 SNEGSKA come from the germline V gene (reference sequence). This CDR3 spans 17 amino acids. CDR3 in amino acids: CSARVNQGLAENNEQFF. The CDR3, as DNA: TGCAGTGCTAGAGTGAACCAGGGGCTAGCGGAGAACAATGAGCAGTTCTTC.

This clonotype was observed many times. The rearrangement links TRBV12-3 or TRBV12-4 to TRBJ1-5; D not certain. Trimming removed 5 bases at V and 0 bases at J, with 14 bases between. The CDR3 has 16 amino acids. The CDR3 region has the DNA TGTGCCAGCAGTCGCGGGATTCTGTATAGCAATCAGCCCCAGCATTTT. Translating it yields CASSRGILYSNQPQHF.

The rearrangement links TRBV27 to TRBJ2-2, with TRBD1 matching 10 bases. The V segment lost 5 bases and the J segment 2 bases; nucleotides outside the gene matches: 5. The CDR3 is 16 amino acids. CDR1 and CDR2 from the germline V gene are MNHEY and SMNVEV (reference sequence). DNA of the CDR3: TGTGCCAGCAGTATCGACAGGGGGCCAAACACCGGGGAGCTGTTTTTT. Protein product: CASSIDRGPNTGELFF.

This clonotype has more than one count but fewer than ten. The V gene is TRBV20-1, the J gene TRBJ2-5; D unclear. Trimming pared 3 bases from V and 2 bases from J, leaving 13 bases between. The CDR3 spans 14 residues. Germline V lookup: CDR1 DFQATT, CDR2 SNEGSKA (reference sequence). In nucleotides, the CDR3 is TGCAGTGCTAGGAGCCGCGGTCAGCAAGAGACCCAGTACTTC. It is translated as CSARSRGQQETQYF.

This clonotype was counted a few times. V gene TRBV6-1 combines with J gene TRBJ2-7; the D is unclear. The CDR3 runs to 14 residues. Germline CDR1 MNHNS, CDR2 SASEGT. V lost 2 bases and J 1 base, leaving 9 bases between the germline ends. The CDR3 DNA reads TGTGCCAGCAGTGAAAACGGGCTTTCCTACGAGCAGTACTTC. Its protein product is CASSENGLSYEQYF.

There are many counts of this clonotype. J is TRBJ1-5 and V is TRBV5-5; no clear D gene. Germline V gene data show CDR1 as SGHKS and CDR2 as YYEKEE (reference sequence). CDR3 length: 13 amino acids. Between the trimmed V and J ends, which lost 4 bases and 5 bases, there was a span of 10 bases. The CDR3 DNA reads TGTGCCAGCAGCGCCGACGGGTATCAGCCCCAGCATTTT. It translates to CASSADGYQPQHF.

The rearrangement uses TRBV5-4 and TRBJ2-1, with 8 bases that match TRBD2. The junction had 11 bases not matched to a gene; V was cut back by 0 bases and J by 3 bases. Germline-derived CDR1 and CDR2 are SGHNT and YYREEE (reference sequence). The CDR3 totals 18 residues. CDR3 DNA: TGTGCCAGCAGCTTGGGGTTTATTGTCAGCGGGAGCTACAATGAGCAGTTCTTC. Its protein product is CASSLGFIVSGSYNEQFF.

The table lists this clonotype with a few counts. The chain employs TRBV6-1 and TRBJ1-1; a possible D gene is TRBD1 (6 bases). CDR3 length: 14 residues. Looked up from germline, CDR1 is MNHNS and CDR2 is SASEGT. Trimming took 4 bases from V and 0 from J, leaving 9 bases between them. The CDR3 is CASSVTGMNTEAFF. Written as DNA, the CDR3 is TGTGCCAGCAGTGTGACAGGCATGAACACTGAAGCTTTCTTT.

The chain has TRBV9 and TRBJ2-7; 7 positions match TRBD1. Germline CDR1 is SGDLS and CDR2 is YYNGEE. CDR3 length equals 15 residues. J gave up 2 bases and V 0 bases, and 5 bases lay outside the gene matches. The CDR3 spells CASSVAGTVPYEQYF. CDR3 nucleotide sequence: TGTGCCAGCAGCGTAGCCGGGACAGTTCCCTACGAGCAGTACTTC.

Many counts were recorded for this clonotype. The chain is built from TRBV12-3 or TRBV12-4 and TRBJ2-3, with D possibly TRBD2 on 5 matching bases. Trimming took off 6 bases at V and 4 bases at J, with 14 bases between the two ends. This CDR3 contains 14 residues. The CDR3 bases are TGTGCCAGCAGCGTACTAGAGGTGGCAGATACGCAGTATTTT. This translates into CASSVLEVADTQYF.

This clonotype turned up a few times. This chain connects TRBV7-2 to TRBJ1-2, with D maybe TRBD1 (5 bases). The germline V gene encodes CDR1 SGHTA and CDR2 FQGNSA. The CDR3 spans 15 residues. Trimming left V 1 base short and J 0 bases short, with 9 bases between. In nucleotides, the CDR3 is TGTGCCAGCAGCTTAGTTGTGGGGCCTAACTATGGCTACACCTTC. Translation: CASSLVVGPNYGYTF.

The chain links TRBV6-2 or TRBV6-3 to TRBJ1-1; D is possibly TRBD1 (6 bases). The V end lost 6 bases, the J end lost 4 bases, and 21 bases lay between the germline ends. The CDR3 is 16 residues long. Germline V lookup: CDR1 MNHEY, CDR2 SVGEGT. CDR3 amino acids: CASSPYREAVVTEAFF. CDR3 sequence (DNA): TGTGCCAGCAGCCCTTACAGGGAGGCGGTGGTCACTGAAGCTTTCTTT.

This clonotype appeared many times. The gene calls are TRBV28 and TRBJ1-5; D perhaps matches TRBD1 (5 bases). V was trimmed by 3 bases and J by 7 bases, leaving 10 bases between them. Germline CDR1 reads MDHEN; CDR2 reads SYDVKM. This CDR3 spans 13 amino acids. CDR3 sequence reads: CASSFQGLQPQHF. The CDR3 nucleotides read TGTGCCAGCAGTTTCCAGGGATTACAGCCCCAGCATTTT.

This clonotype was counted many times. The chain links TRBV20-1 to TRBJ2-7, with D possibly called TRBD1 or TRBD2 (5 bases each). The germline gives CDR1 DFQATT, CDR2 SNEGSKA (reference sequence). This CDR3 has 16 amino acids. Trimming left V 2 bases short and J 0 bases short, with 17 bases between. CDR3 sequence reads: CSARQISGDHSYEQYF. CDR3 nucleotide sequence: TGCAGTGCTAGACAAATTTCTGGGGACCACTCCTACGAGCAGTACTTC.

The rearrangement links TRBV4-1 to TRBJ2-6; D not certain. The CDR3 totals 15 residues. Germline-derived CDR1 and CDR2 are MGHRA and YSYEKL. The ends were cut back, 4 bases at V and 2 bases at J, with 9 bases in the middle. The DNA for the CDR3 is TGCGCCAGCAGCCCCCAAACTGCTGGGGCCAACGTCCTGACTTTC. Its protein product is CASSPQTAGANVLTF.

The genes are TRBV12-3 or TRBV12-4 and TRBJ2-7; 7 bases match TRBD1. The CDR3 covers 14 residues. Trimming at V came to 4 bases and at J to 0 bases, leaving 3 bases not matched to a gene. CDR3 residues: CASSSTGISYEQYF. Here the CDR3 DNA reads TGTGCCAGCAGTTCGACAGGGATCTCCTACGAGCAGTACTTC.

V is TRBV24-1 and J is TRBJ2-1, with 10 nucleotides matching TRBD2. Germline-derived CDR1 and CDR2 are KGHDR and SFDVKD. V shed 4 bases and J 5 bases; nucleotides not matched to a gene: 7. The CDR3 runs 16 residues. The DNA of the CDR3 is TGTGCCACCAGTGACTCGAGCGGGGGGGCTGACAATGAGCAGTTCTTC. It codes for CATSDSSGGADNEQFF.

This clonotype was picked up many times. The chain couples TRBV5-1 to TRBJ2-7; 7 nucleotides align to TRBD2. The CDR3 consists of 13 residues. In germline, CDR1 is SGHRS, CDR2 YFSETQ. Losses at the gene ends were 4 bases for V and 0 bases for J; bases not matched to a gene: 1. CDR3 sequence (DNA): TGCGCCAGCAGCCGGGGGGACTCCTACGAGCAGTACTTC. Protein product: CASSRGDSYEQYF.

This clonotype was picked up many times. The chain employs TRBV5-1 and TRBJ1-1, with D tentatively TRBD1 (6 bases). Trimming took off 2 bases at V and 0 bases at J, with 8 bases between the two ends. The CDR3 consists of 14 residues. Germline assignment: CDR1 SGHRS and CDR2 YFSETQ. CDR3 coding DNA: TGCGCCAGCAGCTTCACAGGGATGAACACTGAAGCTTTCTTT. It yields the protein CASSFTGMNTEAFF. Variable domain in full (rest from reference TRBV5-1 and TRBJ1-1): KAGVTQTPRYLIKTRGQQVTLSCSPISGHRSVSWYQQTPGQGLQFLFEYFSETQRNKGNFPGRFSGRQFSNSRSEMNVSTLELGDSALYLCASSFTGMNTEAFFGQGTRLTVV.

This clonotype was picked up many times. The chain uses TRBV5-1 and TRBJ2-7, with D hard to call. CDR3 size: 12 residues. CDR1 is SGHRS and CDR2 is YFSETQ in the germline V gene. Trimming took off 2 bases at V and 1 base at J, with 4 bases between the two ends. This CDR3 is CASSLPSYEQYF. The CDR3, as DNA: TGCGCCAGCAGCTTACCTTCCTACGAGCAGTACTTC.